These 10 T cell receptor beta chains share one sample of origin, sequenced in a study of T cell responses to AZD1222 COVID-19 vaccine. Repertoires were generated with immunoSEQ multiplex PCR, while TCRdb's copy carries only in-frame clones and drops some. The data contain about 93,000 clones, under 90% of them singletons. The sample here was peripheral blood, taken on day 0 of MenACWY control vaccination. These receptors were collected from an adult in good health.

The CDR3, as DNA: TGTGCCAGCAGCGTAGGGACAGGGGAGGGGAATGAGCAGTTCTTC. This codes for CASSVGTGEGNEQFF. V gene TRBV9 combines with J gene TRBJ2-1, with 9 bases matching TRBD1. The CDR3 sequence is 15 residues long. Germline lookup yields CDR1 SGDLS and CDR2 YYNGEE. V was pared by 0 bases and J by 7 bases, with 5 bases of the junction left unmatched.

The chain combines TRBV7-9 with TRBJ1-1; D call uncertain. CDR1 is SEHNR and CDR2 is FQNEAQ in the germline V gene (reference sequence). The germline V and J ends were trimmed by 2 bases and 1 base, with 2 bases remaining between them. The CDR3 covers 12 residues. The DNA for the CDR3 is TGTGCCAGCAGCTTAACGAACACTGAAGCTTTCTTT. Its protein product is CASSLTNTEAFF.

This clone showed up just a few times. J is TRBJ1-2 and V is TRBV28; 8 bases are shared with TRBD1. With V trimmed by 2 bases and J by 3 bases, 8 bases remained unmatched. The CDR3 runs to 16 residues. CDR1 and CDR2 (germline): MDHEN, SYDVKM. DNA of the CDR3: TGTGCCAGCAGTTTAACGGTATCAGGGGGCTACTATGGCTACACCTTC. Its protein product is CASSLTVSGGYYGYTF.

CDR3: CASSLSLKGAQELFF. The CDR3, as DNA: TGTGCCAGCAGCTTAAGTTTGAAAGGGGCCCAAGAACTGTTTTTT. The chain links TRBV13 to TRBJ1-4; maybe TRBD1 (5 bases). CDR1 and CDR2 from the germline V gene are PRHDT and FYEKMQ (reference sequence). V lost 2 bases to trimming and J lost 12 bases, with 19 bases between them. The CDR3 length is 15 residues. The complete variable domain, with remaining parts taken from reference TRBV13 and TRBJ1-4, reads AAGVIQSPRHLIKEKRETATLKCYPIPRHDTVYWYQQGPGQDPQFLISFYEKMQSDKGSIPDRFSAQQFSDYHSELNMSSLELGDSALYFCASSLSLKGAQELFFGSGTQLSVL.

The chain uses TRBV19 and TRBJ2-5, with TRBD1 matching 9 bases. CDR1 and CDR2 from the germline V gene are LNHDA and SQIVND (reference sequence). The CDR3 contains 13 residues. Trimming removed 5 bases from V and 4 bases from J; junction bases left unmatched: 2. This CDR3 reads CASSSQGAETQYF. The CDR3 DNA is TGTGCCAGTAGTTCACAGGGGGCAGAGACCCAGTACTTC.

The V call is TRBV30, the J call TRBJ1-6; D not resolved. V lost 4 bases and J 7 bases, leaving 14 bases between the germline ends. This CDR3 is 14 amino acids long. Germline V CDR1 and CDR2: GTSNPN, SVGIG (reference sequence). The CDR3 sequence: CAWTYRAVNSPLHF. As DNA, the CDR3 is TGTGCCTGGACCTATAGGGCAGTAAATTCACCCCTCCACTTT.

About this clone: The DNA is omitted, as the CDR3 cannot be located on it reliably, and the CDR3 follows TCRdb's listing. The CDR3 region is CASSFGSGQGLLWTEAFF. This chain joins TRBV13 and TRBJ1-1; the table calls TRBD1, which could not be checked here. The CDR3 is 18 amino acids in total, end residues counted. Germline V gene data show CDR1 as PRHDT and CDR2 as FYEKMQ (reference sequence).

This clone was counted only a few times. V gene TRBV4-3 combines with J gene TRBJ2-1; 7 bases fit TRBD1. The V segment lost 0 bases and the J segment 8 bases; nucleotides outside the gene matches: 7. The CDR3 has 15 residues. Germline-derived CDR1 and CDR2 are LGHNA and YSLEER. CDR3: CASSQEETGNDEQFF. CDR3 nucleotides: TGCGCCAGCAGCCAAGAAGAGACAGGGAACGATGAGCAGTTCTTC.

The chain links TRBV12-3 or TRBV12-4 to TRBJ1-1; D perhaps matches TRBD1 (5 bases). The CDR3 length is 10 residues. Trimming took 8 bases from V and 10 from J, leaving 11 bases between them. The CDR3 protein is CASARGTAFF. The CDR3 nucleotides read TGTGCCAGCGCCCGGGGGACAGCTTTCTTT.

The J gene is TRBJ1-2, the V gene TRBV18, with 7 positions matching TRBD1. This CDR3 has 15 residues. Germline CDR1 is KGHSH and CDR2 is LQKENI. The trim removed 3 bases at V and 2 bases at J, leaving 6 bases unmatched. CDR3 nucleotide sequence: TGTGCCAGCTCACCCATCGCAGGGGGAAACTATGGCTACACCTTC. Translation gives CASSPIAGGNYGYTF.